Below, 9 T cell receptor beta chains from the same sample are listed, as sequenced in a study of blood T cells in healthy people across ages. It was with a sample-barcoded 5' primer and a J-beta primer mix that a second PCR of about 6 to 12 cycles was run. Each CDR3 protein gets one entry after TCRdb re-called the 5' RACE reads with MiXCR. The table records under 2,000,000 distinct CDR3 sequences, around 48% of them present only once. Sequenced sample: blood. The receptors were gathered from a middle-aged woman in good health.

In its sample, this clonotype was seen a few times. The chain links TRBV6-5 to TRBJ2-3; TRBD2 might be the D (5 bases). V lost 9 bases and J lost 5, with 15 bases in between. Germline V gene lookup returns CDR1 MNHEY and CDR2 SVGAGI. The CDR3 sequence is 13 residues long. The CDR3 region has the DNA TGTGCCAGTTCGACTAATCGTCAAGATACGCAGTATTTT. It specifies CASSTNRQDTQYF.

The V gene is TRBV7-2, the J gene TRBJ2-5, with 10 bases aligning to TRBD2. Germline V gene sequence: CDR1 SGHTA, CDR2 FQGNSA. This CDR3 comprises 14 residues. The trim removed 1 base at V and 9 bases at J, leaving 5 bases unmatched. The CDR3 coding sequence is TGTGCCAGCAGCTTAGTCGTAGCGGGGGGTCCCCAGTACTTC. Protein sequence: CASSLVVAGGPQYF.

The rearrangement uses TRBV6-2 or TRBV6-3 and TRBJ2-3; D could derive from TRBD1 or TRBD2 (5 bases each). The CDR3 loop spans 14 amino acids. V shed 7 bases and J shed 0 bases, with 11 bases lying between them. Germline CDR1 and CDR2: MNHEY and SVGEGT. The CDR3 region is CASNTGASTDTQYF. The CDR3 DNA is TGTGCCAGCAATACCGGGGCGAGCACAGATACGCAGTATTTT.

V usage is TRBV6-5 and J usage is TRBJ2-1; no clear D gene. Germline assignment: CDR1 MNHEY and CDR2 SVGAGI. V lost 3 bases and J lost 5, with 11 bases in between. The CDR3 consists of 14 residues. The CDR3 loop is CASSYFGVDNEQFF. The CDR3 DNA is TGTGCCAGCAGTTATTTTGGGGTGGACAATGAGCAGTTCTTC.

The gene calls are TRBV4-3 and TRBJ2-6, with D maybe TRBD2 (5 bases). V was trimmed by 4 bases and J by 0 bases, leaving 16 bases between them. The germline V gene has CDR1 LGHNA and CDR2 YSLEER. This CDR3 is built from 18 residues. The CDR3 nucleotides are TGCGCCAGCAGCCTTCAGAGAGGGCCTTACTCTGGGGCCAACGTCCTGACTTTC. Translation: CASSLQRGPYSGANVLTF.

The CDR3 here is CASSFAGKGRGGTSYEQYF. The CDR3 DNA is TGTGCCAGCAGTTTTGCGGGGAAGGGACGGGGGGGCACTTCTTACGAGCAGTACTTC. V is TRBV27 and J is TRBJ2-7, with 8 bases matching TRBD2. The CDR3 contains 19 residues. The ends lost 3 bases at V and 4 bases at J; junction bases unmatched: 20. Germline assignment: CDR1 MNHEY and CDR2 SMNVEV (reference sequence).

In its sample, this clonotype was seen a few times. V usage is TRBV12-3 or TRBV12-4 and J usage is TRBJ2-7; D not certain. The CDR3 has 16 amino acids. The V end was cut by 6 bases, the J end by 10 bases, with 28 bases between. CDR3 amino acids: CASSPVVGRQPLNQYF. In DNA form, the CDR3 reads TGTGCCAGCAGCCCCGTAGTAGGTAGGCAGCCGTTAAACCAGTACTTC.

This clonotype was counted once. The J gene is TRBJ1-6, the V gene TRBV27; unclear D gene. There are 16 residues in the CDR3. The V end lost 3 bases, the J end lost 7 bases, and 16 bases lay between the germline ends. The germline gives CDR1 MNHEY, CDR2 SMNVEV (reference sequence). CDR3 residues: CASSFGLSGLNSPLHF. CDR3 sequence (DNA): TGTGCCAGCAGTTTCGGTCTCAGCGGATTAAATTCACCCCTCCACTTT.

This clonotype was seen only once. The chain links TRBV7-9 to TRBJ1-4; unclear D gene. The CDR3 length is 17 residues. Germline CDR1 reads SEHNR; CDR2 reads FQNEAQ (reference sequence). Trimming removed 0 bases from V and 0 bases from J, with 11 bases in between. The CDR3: CASSLAFGEATNEKLFF. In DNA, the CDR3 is TGTGCCAGCAGCTTAGCTTTCGGAGAAGCAACTAATGAAAAACTGTTTTTT.